The present entry profiles one TCR beta chain with its context. The antigen is undetermined. This record belongs to a study of T cell responses to AZD1222 COVID-19 vaccine. Study-wide findings and caveats: Spike regions recognized by vaccine-associated CD4 TCRs spanned the protein, led by 160-218 and 743-854. Spike-specific TCR breadth and depth rose after two AZD1222 doses. Clonal diversity may have been underestimated in mostly white British donors. Repertoire sampling was restricted to post-peak T cell response timepoints.

Profiled with immunoSEQ multiplex PCR; TCRdb holds only in-frame clones, not every one. Of some 71,000 clones listed, about 83% are singletons. CDR1 and CDR2 (germline): SGHNT, YYREEE (reference sequence). V was pared by 2 bases and J by 9 bases, with 9 bases between. The CDR3 sequence is 12 residues long. The sequencing here drew on peripheral blood, taken on day 0 of AZD1222 vaccination. The chain links TRBV5-4 to TRBJ2-1; a weak D match, TRBD2 (5 bases). This receptor was taken from an adult in good health. The CDR3 coding sequence is TGTGCCAGCAGCTTTGAGGAGGTTGAGCAGTTCTTC. Its translation is CASSFEEVEQFF.